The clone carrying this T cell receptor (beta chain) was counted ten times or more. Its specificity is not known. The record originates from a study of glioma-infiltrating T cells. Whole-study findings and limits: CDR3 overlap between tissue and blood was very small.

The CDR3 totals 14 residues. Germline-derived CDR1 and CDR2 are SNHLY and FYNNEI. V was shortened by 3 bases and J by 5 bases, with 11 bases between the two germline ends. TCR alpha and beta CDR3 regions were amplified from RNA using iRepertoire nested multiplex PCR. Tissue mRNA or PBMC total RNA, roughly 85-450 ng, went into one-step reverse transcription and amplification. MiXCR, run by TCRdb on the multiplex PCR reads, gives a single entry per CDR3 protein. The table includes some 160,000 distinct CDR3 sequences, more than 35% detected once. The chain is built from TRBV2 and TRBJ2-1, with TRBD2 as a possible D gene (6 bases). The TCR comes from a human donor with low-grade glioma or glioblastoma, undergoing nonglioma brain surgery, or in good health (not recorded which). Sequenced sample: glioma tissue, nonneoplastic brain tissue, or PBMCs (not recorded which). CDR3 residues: CASSDLVADNEQFF. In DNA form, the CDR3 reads TGTGCCAGCAGTGACCTAGTAGCGGACAATGAGCAGTTCTTC. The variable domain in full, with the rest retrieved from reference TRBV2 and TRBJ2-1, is EPEVTQTPSHQVTQMGQEVILRCVPISNHLYFYWYRQILGQKVEFLVSFYNNEISEKSEIFDDQFSVERPDGSNFTLKIRSTKLEDSAMYFCASSDLVADNEQFFGPGTRLTVL.